This T cell receptor beta chain was profiled in a study of cytomegalovirus exposure and HLA in healthy donors. Study-level findings and limits: The study put some 150 TCR beta chains on its list as cytomegalovirus-associated.

Remarks on this clone: Its antigen is not identified.

Healthy bone marrow donors supplied every sample. Primers included in the PCR were 60 Vbeta and 13 Jbeta primers. This table comes from immunoSEQ multiplex PCR, and its TCRdb copy is limited to in-frame clones, with some not included. Of 120,000 to 150,000 clones listed, around 65% are singletons. This TCR came from a woman aged 55-70 years in good health and CMV-seronegative. Material for sequencing was PBMCs.

CDR3 amino acids: CASGVDGEQYF. Written as DNA, the CDR3 is TGTGCTAGTGGTGTGGACGGCGAGCAGTACTTC. The gene calls are TRBV12-5 and TRBJ2-7, with D unclear. V was cut by 5 bases and J by 6 bases, with 8 bases left in between. Germline CDR1 reads LGHNT; CDR2 reads FRNRAP. The CDR3 runs to 11 residues. Variable domain in full (rest from reference TRBV12-5 and TRBJ2-7): DARVTQTPRHKVTEMGQEVTMRCQPILGHNTVFWYRQTMMQGLELLAYFRNRAPLDDSGMPKDRFSAEMPDATLATLKIQPSEPRDSAVYFCASGVDGEQYFGPGTRLTVT.